The present T cell receptor beta chain was sequenced within a study of shared clonotypes between healthy human individuals. General study findings and limits: Non-shared clonotypes displayed generation probabilities falling below those of clonotypes present in all four donors.

The CDR3 is 13 amino acids. Germline CDR1 reads LNHDA; CDR2 reads SQIVND (reference sequence). The V and J ends lost 7 bases and 6 bases, in that order; junction bases with no gene match: 7. Deep-level running was used for the assay. Only in-frame clones appear in the TCRdb table, and some are missing; sequencing was by immunoSEQ multiplex PCR. The top ten clones hold 0.11% of a sample with hundreds of thousands of clones, approximately 96% of them seen once. This clone came up once. Its specificity is not known. Selected positively for CCR7 and CD45RO-negative, naive CD8 cells excluded terminally differentiated effector memory CD45RA+ cells.

Material for sequencing was naive CD8+ T cells sorted from blood. This chain uses TRBV19 with TRBJ1-2; TRBD1 aligns across 8 bases. The receptor was derived from a woman in her twenties or thirties in good health. The CDR3 is CASIQQGGDGYTF. CDR3 nucleotide sequence: TGTGCCAGTATCCAACAGGGGGGAGATGGCTACACCTTC.